What follows describes a single T cell receptor (beta chain). Its target is unknown. Here immunoSEQ multiplex PCR was the method, and the copy in TCRdb shows in-frame clones only, minus some. This table holds about 180,000 clones, about 83% found once. The data stem from a study of cytomegalovirus exposure and HLA in healthy donors. Study observations and caveats: Among TCR sequences, most were rare, though some public TCRs appeared in many donors. First-cohort TCR clusters were later found to tend to co-occur in the roughly 130 validation repertoires. According to the study, around 150 TCR beta chains were cytomegalovirus-associated.

The V gene's germline CDR1 is SGDLS and CDR2 YYNGEE. The trim removed 4 bases at V and 4 bases at J, leaving 11 bases unmatched. The CDR3 consists of 16 residues. The rearrangement joins TRBV9 to TRBJ2-3; 8 bases fit TRBD2. Sequencing was carried out using PBMCs. This receptor was taken from a woman aged 25 to 39 in good health and CMV-seronegative. The CDR3 DNA follows: TGTGCCAGCAGCACCCGGGGTAGCGGGGAGCCAGATACGCAGTATTTT. Translating it yields CASSTRGSGEPDTQYF.